Below, one TCR beta chain is given with its context. This sample is drawn from a study of OX40 agonist ivuxolimab in advanced cancers. Data came from immunoSEQ multiplex PCR; TCRdb stores just in-frame clones and leaves some out. The sample comprises around 63,000 clones, approximately 91% of which are singletons, and around 25% rests with the top ten. The CDR3 loop spans 15 amino acids. Per germline, CDR1 SGHTS and CDR2 YDEGEE. V lost 6 bases to trimming and J lost 0 bases, with 12 bases between them. The sequenced sample was CD4+ or CD8+ T cells sorted from blood, obtained in a trial of the OX40 agonist ivuxolimab. The receptor was derived from an adult with an advanced solid tumor such as melanoma, head and neck, liver or kidney cancer. V and J are TRBV5-8 and TRBJ2-2; D unresolved. DNA for the CDR3: TGTGCCAGCATCTGGGAAGGCACGAACACCGGGGAGCTGTTTTTT. It translates to CASIWEGTNTGELFF.